This paragraph reports one T cell receptor (beta chain). Antigen unknown. This sample was included in a study of cytomegalovirus exposure and HLA in healthy donors. Study outcomes and limitations: Earlier analysis found most TCR beta V segments productive about 90% or about 30% of the time.

This CDR3 region has 14 residues. The V gene lost 5 bases and the J gene lost 5 bases, with 16 bases spanning the gap. Germline CDR1 reads PRHDT; CDR2 reads FYEKMQ (reference sequence). Researchers ran the PCR with 60 Vbeta and 13 Jbeta primers. The table came from immunoSEQ multiplex PCR; TCRdb's copy has only in-frame clones and leaves some out. The top ten hold about 0.5% of the sample, which has approximately 250,000 clones, about 77% seen once. The sequenced sample consisted of PBMCs. This sequence joins TRBV13 and TRBJ2-7; possible D gene TRBD2, 5 bases. This sequence was found in a boy younger than 18 in good health and CMV-seronegative. CDR3 loop: CASSDSVRAHEQYF. CDR3 nucleotide sequence: TGTGCCAGCAGCGACTCTGTGAGGGCCCACGAGCAGTACTTC. Using reference TRBV13 and TRBJ2-7 for the parts outside the CDR3, the full variable domain is AAGVIQSPRHLIKEKRETATLKCYPIPRHDTVYWYQQGPGQDPQFLISFYEKMQSDKGSIPDRFSAQQFSDYHSELNMSSLELGDSALYFCASSDSVRAHEQYFGPGTRLTVT.